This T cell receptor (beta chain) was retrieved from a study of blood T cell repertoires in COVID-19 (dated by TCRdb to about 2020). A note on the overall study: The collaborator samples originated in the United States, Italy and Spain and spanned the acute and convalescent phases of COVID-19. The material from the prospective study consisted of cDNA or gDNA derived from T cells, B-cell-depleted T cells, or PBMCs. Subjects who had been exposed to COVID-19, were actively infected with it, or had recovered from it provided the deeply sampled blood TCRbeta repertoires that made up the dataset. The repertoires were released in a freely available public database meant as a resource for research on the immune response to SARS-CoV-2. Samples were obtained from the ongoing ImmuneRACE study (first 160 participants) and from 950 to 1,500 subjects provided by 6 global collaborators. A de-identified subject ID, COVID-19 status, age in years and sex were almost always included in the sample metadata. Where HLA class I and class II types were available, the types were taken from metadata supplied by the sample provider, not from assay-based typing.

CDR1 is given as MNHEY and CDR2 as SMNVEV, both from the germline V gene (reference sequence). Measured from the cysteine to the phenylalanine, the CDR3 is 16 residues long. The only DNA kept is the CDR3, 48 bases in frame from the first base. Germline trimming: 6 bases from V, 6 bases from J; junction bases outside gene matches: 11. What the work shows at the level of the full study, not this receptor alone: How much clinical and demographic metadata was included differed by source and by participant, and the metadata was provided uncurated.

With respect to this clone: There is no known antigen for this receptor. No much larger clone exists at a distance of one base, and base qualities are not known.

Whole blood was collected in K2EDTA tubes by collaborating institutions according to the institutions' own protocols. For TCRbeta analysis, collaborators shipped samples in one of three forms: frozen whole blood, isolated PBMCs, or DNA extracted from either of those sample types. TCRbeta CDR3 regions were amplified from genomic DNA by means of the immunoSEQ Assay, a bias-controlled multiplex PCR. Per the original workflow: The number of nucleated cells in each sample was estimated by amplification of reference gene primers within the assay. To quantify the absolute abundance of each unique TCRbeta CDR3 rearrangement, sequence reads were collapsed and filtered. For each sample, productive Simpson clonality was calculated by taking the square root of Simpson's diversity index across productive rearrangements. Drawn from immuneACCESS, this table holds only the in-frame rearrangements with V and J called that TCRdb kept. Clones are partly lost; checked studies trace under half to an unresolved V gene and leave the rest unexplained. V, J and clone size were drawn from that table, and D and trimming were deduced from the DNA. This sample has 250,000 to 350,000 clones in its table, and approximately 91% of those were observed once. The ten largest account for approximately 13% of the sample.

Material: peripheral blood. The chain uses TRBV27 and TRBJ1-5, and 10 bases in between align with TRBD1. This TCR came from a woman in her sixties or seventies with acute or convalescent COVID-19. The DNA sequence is TGTGCCAGCAGACCTGCTGACAGGGGGCGCTTTCAGCCCCAGCATTTT. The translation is CASRPADRGRFQPQHF.